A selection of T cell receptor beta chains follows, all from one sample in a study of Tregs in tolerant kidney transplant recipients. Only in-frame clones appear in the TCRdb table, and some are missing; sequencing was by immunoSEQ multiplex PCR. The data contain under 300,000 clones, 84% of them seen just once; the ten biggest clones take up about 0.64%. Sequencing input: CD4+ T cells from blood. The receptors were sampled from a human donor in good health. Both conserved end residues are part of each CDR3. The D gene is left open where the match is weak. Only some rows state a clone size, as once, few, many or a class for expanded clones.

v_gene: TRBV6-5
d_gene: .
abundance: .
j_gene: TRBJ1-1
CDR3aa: CASGTGQLHTEAFF
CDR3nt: TGTGCCAGCGGGACGGGCCAGCTGCACACTGAAGCTTTCTTT

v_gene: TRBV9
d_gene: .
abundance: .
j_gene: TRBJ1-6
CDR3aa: CASSVSDSSYNSPLHF
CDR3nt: TGTGCCAGCAGCGTTTCGGACAGCTCCTATAATTCACCCCTCCACTTT

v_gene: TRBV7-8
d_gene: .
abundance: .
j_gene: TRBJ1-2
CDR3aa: CASSLDSESWQERVLSGYTF
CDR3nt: TGTGCCAGCAGCTTAGATAGCGAATCCTGGCAAGAACGGGTTTTGAGCGGCTACACCTTC

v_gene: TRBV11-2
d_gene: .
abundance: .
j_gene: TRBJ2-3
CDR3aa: CASSLGRRGDTQYF
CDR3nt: TGTGCCAGCAGCTTAGGACGGAGAGGAGATACGCAGTATTTT

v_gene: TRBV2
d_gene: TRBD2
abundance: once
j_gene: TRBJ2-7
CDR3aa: CASILAGVSYEQYF
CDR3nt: TGTGCCAGCATCCTAGCGGGAGTTTCCTACGAGCAGTACTTC

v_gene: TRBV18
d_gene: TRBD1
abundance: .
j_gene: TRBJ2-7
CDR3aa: CASLRGTAYEQYF
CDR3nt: TGTGCCAGCTTACGAGGGACAGCCTACGAGCAGTACTTC

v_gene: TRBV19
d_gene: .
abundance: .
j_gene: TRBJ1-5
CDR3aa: CASSGGGGQPQHF
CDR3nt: TGTGCCAGTAGTGGCGGCGGGGGTCAGCCCCAGCATTTT

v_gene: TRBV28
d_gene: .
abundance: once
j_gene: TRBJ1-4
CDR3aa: CASSSGLATNEKLFF
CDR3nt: TGTGCCAGCAGTTCCGGCCTAGCAACTAATGAAAAACTGTTTTTT

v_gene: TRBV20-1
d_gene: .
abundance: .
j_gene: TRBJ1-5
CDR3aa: CSAWEGQPQHF
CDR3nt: TGCAGTGCCTGGGAGGGTCAGCCCCAGCATTTT

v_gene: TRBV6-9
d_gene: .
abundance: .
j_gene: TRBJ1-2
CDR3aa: CASSAPRQSNYGYTF
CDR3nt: TGTGCCAGCAGTGCCCCCAGACAAAGTAATTATGGCTACACCTTC

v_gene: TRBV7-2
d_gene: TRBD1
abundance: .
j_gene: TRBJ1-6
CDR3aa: CASSLAFRRQGTQPLHF
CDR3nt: TGTGCCAGCAGCTTAGCCTTCCGCAGACAGGGTACTCAGCCCCTCCACTTT

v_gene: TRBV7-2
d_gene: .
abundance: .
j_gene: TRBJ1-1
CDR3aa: CASSLHGGRTEAFF
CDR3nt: TGTGCCAGCAGCTTACATGGGGGCAGGACTGAAGCTTTCTTT

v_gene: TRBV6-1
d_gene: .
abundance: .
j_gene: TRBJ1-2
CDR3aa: CASSDFYGYTF
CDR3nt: TGTGCCAGCAGTGATTTCTATGGCTACACCTTC

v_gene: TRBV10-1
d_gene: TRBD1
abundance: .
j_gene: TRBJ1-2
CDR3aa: CASRTPDRGPLFYGYTF
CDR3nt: TGCGCCAGCAGAACGCCGGACAGGGGTCCCCTCTTCTATGGCTACACCTTC

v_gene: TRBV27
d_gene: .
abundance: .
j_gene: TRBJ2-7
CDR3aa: CASSPGLEWGPYEQYF
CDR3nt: TGTGCCAGCAGCCCCGGTTTAGAGTGGGGACCCTACGAGCAGTACTTC

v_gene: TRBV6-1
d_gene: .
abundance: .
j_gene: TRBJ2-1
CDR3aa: CASRGNYYNEQFF
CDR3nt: TGTGCCAGCAGGGGAAACTATTACAATGAGCAGTTCTTC

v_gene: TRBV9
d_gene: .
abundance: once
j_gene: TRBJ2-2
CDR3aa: CASSVVLTGELFF
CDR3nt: TGTGCCAGCAGCGTAGTTCTCACCGGGGAGCTGTTTTTT

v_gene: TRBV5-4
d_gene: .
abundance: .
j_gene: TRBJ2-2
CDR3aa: CASSEQGRDTGELFF
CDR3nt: TGTGCCAGCAGCGAACAGGGTCGGGACACCGGGGAGCTGTTTTTT

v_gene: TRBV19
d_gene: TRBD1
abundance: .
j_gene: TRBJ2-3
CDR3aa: CASGGQVTDTQYF
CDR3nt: TGTGCCAGTGGGGGACAGGTAACAGATACGCAGTATTTT

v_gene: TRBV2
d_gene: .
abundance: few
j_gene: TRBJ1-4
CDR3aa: CASSVSGGRGEKLFF
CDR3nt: TGTGCCAGCAGCGTTTCGGGGGGCCGGGGTGAAAAACTGTTTTTT

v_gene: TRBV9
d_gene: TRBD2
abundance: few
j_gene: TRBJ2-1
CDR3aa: CASSVTSESYNEQFF
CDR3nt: TGTGCCAGCAGCGTAACTAGCGAATCTTACAATGAGCAGTTCTTC

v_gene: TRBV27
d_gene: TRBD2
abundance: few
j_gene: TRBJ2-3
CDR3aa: CASSLGTSGRAPQYF
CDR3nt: TGTGCCAGCAGTCTTGGGACTAGCGGGAGGGCCCCGCAGTATTTT

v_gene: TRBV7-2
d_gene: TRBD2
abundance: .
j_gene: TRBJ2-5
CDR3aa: CASSTRTSGGFWRETQYF
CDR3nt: TGTGCCAGCAGCACAAGGACTAGCGGGGGCTTCTGGAGAGAGACCCAGTACTTC